This T cell receptor (beta chain) originates from a study of metastatic and nonmetastatic thyroid tumors. On the study more broadly: Patients with malignant and benign thyroid disease provided blood and tumor or nodule tissue, whose repertoires were compared. Broader study findings: Malignant thyroid tumors reportedly exceeded benign nodules significantly in TCR beta diversity, with the difference appearing in blood and tumor.

In the original analysis: CDR3 was compared across clinicopathological groups, and the resulting differences were used to build a distant-metastasis classifier for papillary thyroid cancer. TCRdb used MiXCR to call clones anew from the PCR reads. The authors' filters were not applied to this entry. Among about 6,200 clones listed, about 30% were seen once. Every patient was untreated before thyroid surgery. About this clone itself: Its matching antigen is unknown.

Trimming left V 0 bases short and J 2 bases short, with 11 bases between. The CDR3 is made up of 14 amino acids. CDR1 is GTSNPN and CDR2 is SVGIG in the germline V gene (reference sequence). Sequenced sample: adjacent normal tissue. The clonotype comes from a female donor with papillary thyroid cancer or a benign thyroid nodule (not recorded which). Some clones in this sample may be carry-over from other donors' samples. J is TRBJ2-7 and V is TRBV30; a weak D match, TRBD1 (6 bases). The CDR3 spells CAWSVGGPPYEQYF. In DNA form, the CDR3 reads TGTGCCTGGAGTGTAGGGGGTCCCCCCTACGAGCAGTACTTC.